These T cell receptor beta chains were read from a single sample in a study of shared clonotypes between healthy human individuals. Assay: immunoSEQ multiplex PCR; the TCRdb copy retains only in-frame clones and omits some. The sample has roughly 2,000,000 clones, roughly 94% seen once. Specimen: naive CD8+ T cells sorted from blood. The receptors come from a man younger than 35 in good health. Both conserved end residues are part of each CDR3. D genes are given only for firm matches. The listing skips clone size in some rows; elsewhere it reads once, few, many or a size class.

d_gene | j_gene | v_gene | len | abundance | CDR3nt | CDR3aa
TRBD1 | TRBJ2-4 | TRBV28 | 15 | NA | TGTGCCAGCAGTTATCTACAGGGGGCTCAAAACATTCAGTACTTC | CASSYLQGAQNIQYF
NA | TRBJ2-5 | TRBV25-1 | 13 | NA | TGTGCCAGCAGTGAATTTGGGGGAGAGACCCAGTACTTC | CASSEFGGETQYF
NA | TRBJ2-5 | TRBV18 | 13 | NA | TGTGCCAGCTCATCAGGGGAGGAGGAGACCCAGTACTTC | CASSSGEEETQYF
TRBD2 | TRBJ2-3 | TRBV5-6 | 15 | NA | TGTGCCAGCAGCGCAGGACTAGCGGGGGCAGATACGCAGTATTTT | CASSAGLAGADTQYF
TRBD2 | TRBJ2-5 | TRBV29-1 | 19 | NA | TGCAGCGTTGTTTATGTAGCGGGGGAGGTCATGTCTCCATTGGAGACCCAGTACTTC | CSVVYVAGEVMSPLETQYF
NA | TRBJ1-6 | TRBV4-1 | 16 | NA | TGCGCCAGCAGCCAAGTCCTTGGGACCGAGAATTCACCCCTCCACTTT | CASSQVLGTENSPLHF
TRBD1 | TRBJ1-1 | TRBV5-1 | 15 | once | TGCGCCAGCAGCTTGCTGGCAGGGGGCGACACTGAAGCTTTCTTT | CASSLLAGGDTEAFF
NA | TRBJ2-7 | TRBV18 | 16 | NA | TGTGCCAGCTCACCACCCCCAGGGGAGGGGTCCTACGAGCAGTACTTC | CASSPPPGEGSYEQYF
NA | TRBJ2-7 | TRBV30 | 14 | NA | TGTGCCTGGACAACGGGCAGCTTGTCGATCGAGCAGTACTTC | CAWTTGSLSIEQYF
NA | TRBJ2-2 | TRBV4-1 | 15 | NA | TGCGCCAGCACTGGTTTGGGTATGAACACCGGGGAGCTGTTTTTT | CASTGLGMNTGELFF
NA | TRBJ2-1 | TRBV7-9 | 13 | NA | TGTGCCAGCAGCCCCGGAATAGCCGACGAGCAGTTCTTC | CASSPGIADEQFF
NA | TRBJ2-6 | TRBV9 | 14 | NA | TGTGCCAGCAGCGGCGACTCTGGGGCCAACGTCCTGACTTTC | CASSGDSGANVLTF
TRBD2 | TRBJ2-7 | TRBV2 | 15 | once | TGTGCCAGCAGTGAAGCCGGACTAGCGGCCTACGAGCAGTACTTC | CASSEAGLAAYEQYF
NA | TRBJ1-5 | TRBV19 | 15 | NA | TGTGCCAGTAGCCCAAACTACTATAGCAATCAGCCCCAGCATTTT | CASSPNYYSNQPQHF
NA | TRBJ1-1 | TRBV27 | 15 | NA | TGTGCCAGCAGTTTACGCCCCCCAGTACAGACTGAAGCTTTCTTT | CASSLRPPVQTEAFF
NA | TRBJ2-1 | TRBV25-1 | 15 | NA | TGTGCCAGCAGTGATACCCAGGGGCTGTACAATGAGCAGTTCTTC | CASSDTQGLYNEQFF
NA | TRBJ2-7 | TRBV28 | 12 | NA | TGTGCCAGCAGTTCTGCAGGGGACGAGCAGTACTTC | CASSSAGDEQYF
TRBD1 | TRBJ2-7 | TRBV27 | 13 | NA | TGTGCCACCTATTCTGACAGGGGGAACGAGCAGTACTTC | CATYSDRGNEQYF
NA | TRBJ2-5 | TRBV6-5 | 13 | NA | TGTGCCAGCAGCCTTACCCAGGGTCAGACCCAGTACTTC | CASSLTQGQTQYF
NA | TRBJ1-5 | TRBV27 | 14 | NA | TGTGCCAGCAGTCCACGACAGAGCAATCAGCCCCAGCATTTT | CASSPRQSNQPQHF
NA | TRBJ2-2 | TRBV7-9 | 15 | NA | TGTGCCAGCAGCTTACAGGGGTTCGACACCGGGGAGCTGTTTTTT | CASSLQGFDTGELFF
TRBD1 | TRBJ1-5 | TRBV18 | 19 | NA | TGTGCCAGCTCGTCTGAGGGGGCCCAGGCGGAGGCGGGCAATCAGCCCCAGCATTTT | CASSSEGAQAEAGNQPQHF
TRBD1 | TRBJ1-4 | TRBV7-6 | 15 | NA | TGTGCCAGCAGCGCTCAGGGGGAGCTAAATGAAAAACTGTTTTTT | CASSAQGELNEKLFF
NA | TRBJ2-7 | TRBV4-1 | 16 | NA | TGCGCCAGCAGCCAAGAAACAGGGAGCTCGATCTACGAGCAGTACTTC | CASSQETGSSIYEQYF
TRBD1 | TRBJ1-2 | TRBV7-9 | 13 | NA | TGTGCCGGGTCGACAGGGGCGATCTATGGCTACACCTTC | CAGSTGAIYGYTF
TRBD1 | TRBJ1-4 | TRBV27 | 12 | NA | TGTGCCAGCAGTTTATCGGGGACAGAACTGTTTTTT | CASSLSGTELFF
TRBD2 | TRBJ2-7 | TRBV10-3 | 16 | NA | TGTGCCATCAGTGACTCGACTAGCGGGGGGGCCGGCGAGCAGTACTTC | CAISDSTSGGAGEQYF
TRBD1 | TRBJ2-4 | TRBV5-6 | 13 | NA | TGTGCCAGCGCAGACGGACAGGGTGACATTCAGTACTTC | CASADGQGDIQYF
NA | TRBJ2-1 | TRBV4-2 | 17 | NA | TGTGCCAGCAGCCAAGATTGGGGGGACAGCTCCTACAATGAGCAGTTCTTC | CASSQDWGDSSYNEQFF
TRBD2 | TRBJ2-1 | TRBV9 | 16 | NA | TGTGCCAGCAGCGTAGGTACTAGCGGGAGGGGGGATGAGCAGTTCTTC | CASSVGTSGRGDEQFF
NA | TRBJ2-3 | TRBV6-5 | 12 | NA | TGTGCCAGCAGTTTGGAAGGAGATACGCAGTATTTT | CASSLEGDTQYF
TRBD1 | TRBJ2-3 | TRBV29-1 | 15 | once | TGCAGCGCCCTGACAGGGGGCAAGAATACAGATACGCAGTATTTT | CSALTGGKNTDTQYF
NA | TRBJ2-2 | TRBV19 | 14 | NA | TGTGCCAGTAGTAACCCCTCGAACACCGGGGAGCTGTTTTTT | CASSNPSNTGELFF
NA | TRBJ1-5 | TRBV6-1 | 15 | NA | TGTGCCAGCAGTGAACTAAGGCATAGCAATCAGCCCCAGCATTTT | CASSELRHSNQPQHF
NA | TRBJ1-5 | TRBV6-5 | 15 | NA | TGTGCCAGCAGTTACGGGCAGGGGAGCAATCAGCCCCAGCATTTT | CASSYGQGSNQPQHF
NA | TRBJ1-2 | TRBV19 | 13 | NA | TGTGCCAGTAGTAATGCCGGGAACTATGGCTACACCTTC | CASSNAGNYGYTF
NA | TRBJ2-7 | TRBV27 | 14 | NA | TGTGCCAGCAGCTTGGGGGAAGGGGCCTACGAGCAGTACTTC | CASSLGEGAYEQYF
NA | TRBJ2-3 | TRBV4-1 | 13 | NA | TGCGCCAGCAGCCCGATGGGCCAGAATACGCAGTATTTT | CASSPMGQNTQYF
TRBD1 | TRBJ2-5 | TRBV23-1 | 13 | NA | TGCGCCAGCACCTGGACAGGTCAAGAGACCCAGTACTTC | CASTWTGQETQYF
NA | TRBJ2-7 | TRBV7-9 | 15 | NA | TGTGCCAGCAGACCCGTTACAGGGCCCCCCTACGAGCAGTACTTC | CASRPVTGPPYEQYF
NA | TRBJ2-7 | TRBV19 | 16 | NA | TGTGCCAGTACCCTTAGGGGTTCCAGCCCAAATCACGAGCAGTACTTC | CASTLRGSSPNHEQYF
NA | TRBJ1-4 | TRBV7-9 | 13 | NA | TGTGCCAGCAGCTTACAGGAGGAAGAAAAACTGTTTTTT | CASSLQEEEKLFF
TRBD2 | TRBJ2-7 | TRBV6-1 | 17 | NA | TGTGCCAGCAGTGAAGCGCGACTAGCGGGCCCCTCCTACGAGCAGTACTTC | CASSEARLAGPSYEQYF
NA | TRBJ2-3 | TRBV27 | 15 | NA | TGTGCCAGCAGTCCTGGACTGACTAGCACAGATACGCAGTATTTT | CASSPGLTSTDTQYF
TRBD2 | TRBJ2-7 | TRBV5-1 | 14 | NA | TGCGCCAGCAGCCCGACTAGCGGGGGCTACGAGCAGTACTTC | CASSPTSGGYEQYF
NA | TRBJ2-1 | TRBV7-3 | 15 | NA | TGTGCCAGCAGCGTTGGGGCGTCCTCCTACAATGAGCAGTTCTTC | CASSVGASSYNEQFF
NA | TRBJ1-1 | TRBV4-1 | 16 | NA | TGCGCCAGCAGCGGCTTTGGGGAAGTCCCGAACACTGAAGCTTTCTTT | CASSGFGEVPNTEAFF
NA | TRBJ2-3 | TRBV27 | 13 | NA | TGTGCCAGCAGTTTATATACCGGAGATACGCAGTATTTT | CASSLYTGDTQYF
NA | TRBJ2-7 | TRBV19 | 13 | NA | TGTGCCAGTGGAGTTCGGGATTCCTACGAGCAGTACTTC | CASGVRDSYEQYF
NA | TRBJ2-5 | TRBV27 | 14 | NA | TGTGCCAGCAGTCCAGTCTACTTTCAAGAGACCCAGTACTTC | CASSPVYFQETQYF
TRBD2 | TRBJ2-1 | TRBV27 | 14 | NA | TGTGCCAGCGGTCTAGCGGGAGGCTACAATGAGCAGTTCTTC | CASGLAGGYNEQFF
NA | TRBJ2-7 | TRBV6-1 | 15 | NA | TGTGCCAGCAGTGAAGAGATAGGGGCACCCTACGAGCAGTACTTC | CASSEEIGAPYEQYF
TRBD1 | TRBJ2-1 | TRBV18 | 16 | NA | TGTGCCAGCTCACTACCGGACAGGGGGCCGACGGGTGAGCAGTTCTTC | CASSLPDRGPTGEQFF
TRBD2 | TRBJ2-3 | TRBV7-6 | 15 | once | TGTGCCAGCAGCTTAGGGACTAGCGGCACAGATACGCAGTATTTT | CASSLGTSGTDTQYF